The text below deals with one T cell receptor (beta chain). The antigen is undetermined. The germline CDR1 and CDR2 sequences are MNHNY and SVGAGI (reference sequence). Trimming took 0 bases from V and 5 from J, leaving 9 bases between them. This CDR3 has 14 residues. This sample is drawn from a study of cytomegalovirus exposure and HLA in healthy donors. Turning to the study itself: The platform used for the roughly 130 validation repertoires matched that of the 600 to 800 first-cohort repertoires, a later analysis reported. Study observations and caveats: Most TCRs appeared rarely, but some public TCRs recurred in many donors. The classifier was said to identify cytomegalovirus status with high specificity and sensitivity. Three chains tied to CMV proved CMV antigen-specific in vitro.

The table came from immunoSEQ multiplex PCR; TCRdb's copy has only in-frame clones and leaves some out. This sample has some 170,000 clones, with approximately 86% found just once. Sequenced material: PBMCs. This TCR was sampled from a man between 18 and 29 years old in good health and CMV-seropositive. The rearrangement links TRBV6-6 to TRBJ2-3; unclear D gene. The CDR3 DNA sequence: TGTGCCAGCAGTTACTCCTCCAGTGGAGATACGCAGTATTTT. It specifies CASSYSSSGDTQYF.